This TCR beta chain was sequenced in a study of T-cell memory formation after mild COVID-19. Germline V CDR1 and CDR2: SGHVS, FNYEAQ. The CDR3 sequence is 16 residues long. V lost 5 bases and J lost 3, with 20 bases in between. Study-level findings and limits: CD4+ contracting clones lay mainly in CM and EM, CD8+ ones in EMRA.

This clonotype occurred a few times. Its target is unknown. TCRdb redid the calling of the 5' RACE reads with MiXCR, one entry per CDR3 protein. Of almost 550,000 distinct CDR3 sequences listed, roughly 20% are singletons. The TCR was taken from an adult woman who had mild COVID-19 (a few samples of this study predate the infection). Cell type and time point are not known. The chain links TRBV7-6 to TRBJ2-7, with unresolved D. What was sequenced was PBMCs or a T cell subset sorted from them (not recorded which). This chain's CDR3 is CASSPEGRTVVYEQYF. CDR3 bases: TGTGCCAGCAGCCCAGAAGGAAGGACGGTCGTCTACGAGCAGTACTTC.